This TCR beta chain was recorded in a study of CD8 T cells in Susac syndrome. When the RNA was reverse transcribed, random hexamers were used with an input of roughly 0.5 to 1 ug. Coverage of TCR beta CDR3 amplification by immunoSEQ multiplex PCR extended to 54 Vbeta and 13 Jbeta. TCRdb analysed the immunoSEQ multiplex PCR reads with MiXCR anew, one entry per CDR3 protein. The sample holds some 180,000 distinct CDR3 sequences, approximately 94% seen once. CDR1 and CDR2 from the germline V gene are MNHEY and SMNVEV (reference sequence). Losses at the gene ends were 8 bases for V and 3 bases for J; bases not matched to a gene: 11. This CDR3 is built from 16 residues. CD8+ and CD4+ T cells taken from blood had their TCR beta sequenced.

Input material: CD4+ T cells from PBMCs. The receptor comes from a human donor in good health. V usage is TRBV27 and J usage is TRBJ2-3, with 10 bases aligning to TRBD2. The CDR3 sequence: CASFSWGTSETDTQYF. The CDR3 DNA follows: TGTGCCAGCTTTAGCTGGGGGACTAGCGAAACAGATACGCAGTATTTT.